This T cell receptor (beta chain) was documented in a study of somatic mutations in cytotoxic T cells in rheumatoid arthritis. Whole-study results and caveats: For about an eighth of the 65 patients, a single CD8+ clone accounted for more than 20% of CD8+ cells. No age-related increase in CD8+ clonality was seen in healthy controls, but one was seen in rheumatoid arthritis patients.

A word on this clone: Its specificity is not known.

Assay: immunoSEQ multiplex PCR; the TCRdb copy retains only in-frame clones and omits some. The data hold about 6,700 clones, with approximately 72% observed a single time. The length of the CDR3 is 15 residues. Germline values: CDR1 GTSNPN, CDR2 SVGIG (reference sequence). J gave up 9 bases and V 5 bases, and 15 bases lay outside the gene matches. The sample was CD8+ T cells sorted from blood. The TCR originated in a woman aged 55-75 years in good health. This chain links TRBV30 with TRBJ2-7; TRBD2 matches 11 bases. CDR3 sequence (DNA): TGTGCCTGGCAAGAACTAGCGGGGGCTTCTGTCGGGCAGTACTTC. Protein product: CAWQELAGASVGQYF.